The clone carrying this T cell receptor beta chain appeared once. The data stem from a study of shared clonotypes between healthy human individuals. The germline V gene encodes CDR1 SNHLY and CDR2 FYNNEI. With 3 bases removed from V and 7 bases from J, the gap between germline ends came to 7 bases. The CDR3 totals 11 residues. Samples underwent the assay at deep level. Original processing methods: Filtering differed since immunoSEQ provided only junctions, with no quality scores. The method was immunoSEQ multiplex PCR; TCRdb's version includes in-frame clones alone and lacks a portion of them. V and J calls and clone size are copied from that table; D and trimming were computed from the DNA. The sample contains roughly 500,000 clones, 76% of which appear only once.

This TCR derives from a woman aged 40 to 50 in good health. Some clones in this sample may be carry-over from other donors' samples. Sequencing was carried out using PBMCs. The rearrangement links TRBV2 to TRBJ2-7; D remains unclear. The CDR3 DNA reads TGTGCCAGCAGTGATCACCAGGAGCAGTACTTC. Protein product: CASSDHQEQYF.